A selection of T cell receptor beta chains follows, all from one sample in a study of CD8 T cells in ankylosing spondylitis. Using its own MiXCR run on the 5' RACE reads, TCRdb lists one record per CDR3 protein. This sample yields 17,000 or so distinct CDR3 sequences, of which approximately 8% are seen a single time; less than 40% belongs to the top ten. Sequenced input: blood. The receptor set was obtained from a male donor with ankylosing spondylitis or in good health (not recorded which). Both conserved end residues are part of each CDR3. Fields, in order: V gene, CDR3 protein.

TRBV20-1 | CSARDSTHSGNTEAFF
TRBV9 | CASNRDGGSYEQYF
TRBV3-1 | CASSLSGRADTQYF
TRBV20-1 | CSARSLRTSVNEQFF
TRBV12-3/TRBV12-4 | CASSLHLLSGNTIYF
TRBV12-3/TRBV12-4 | CASSFRGFGEKLFF
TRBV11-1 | CASSFAGGSRETQYF
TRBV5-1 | CASSLVPGQGTYEQYF
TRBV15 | CATSRDKHRGTEAFF
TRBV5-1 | CASSADRSTGNTIYF
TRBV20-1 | CSARRHPGNNEQFF
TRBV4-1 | CASSQDRFPNEQFF
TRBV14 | CASSQWESSGSPYEQYF
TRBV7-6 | CASSLDMRRAFF
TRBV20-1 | CSARTNEAFF
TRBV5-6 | CASNPRGGTNEKLFF
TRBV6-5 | CASSYGGGNNEQFF
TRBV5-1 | CASSPEPGLPSGIF
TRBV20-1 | CSADQPPLAFF
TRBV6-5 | CASSRGLAGRSVDTQYF
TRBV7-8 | CASSLEFEQFF
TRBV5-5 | CASSILAGAYNEQFF
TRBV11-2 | CASQLEVAQYF
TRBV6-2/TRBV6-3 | CASSLDRDQPQHF
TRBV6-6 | CASSYSGGTEAFF
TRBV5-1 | CASSLLGGSPNTEAFF
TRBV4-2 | CASSQANAEAKAFF
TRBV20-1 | CSASMASGKSYNEQFF
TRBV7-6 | CASSPRTGENTGELFF
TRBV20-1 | CSAPSKGRFTEAFF
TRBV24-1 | CATSDILAGGYNEQFF
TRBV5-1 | CASSAGQGTGPQHF
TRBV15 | CATSRDPGNTIYF
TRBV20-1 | CSAREAPVTDTQYF
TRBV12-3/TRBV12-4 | CASSWGNGYTF
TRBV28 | CASRALNVTEAFF
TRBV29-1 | CSALARSEQFF
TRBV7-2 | CASSLEGSFTGELFF
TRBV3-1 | CASSRQEIYGYTF
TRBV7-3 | CASSLSGTNNEQFF
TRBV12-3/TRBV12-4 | CASSSGQVSEQFF